The 4 T cell receptor beta chains given below trace back to one sample, sequenced in a study of shared clonotypes between healthy human individuals. The method was immunoSEQ multiplex PCR; TCRdb's version includes in-frame clones alone and lacks a portion of them. Counted here are hundreds of thousands of clones, 80% to 95% occurring once; the ten biggest clones make up about 25%. Positive CCR7 selection of CD45RO-negative cells yielded the naive CD8 cells, and terminally differentiated effector memory CD45RA+ cells were excluded. Sequences were obtained from naive CD8+ T cells sorted from blood. The receptors stem from a man under 40 in good health.

Only a few counts were recorded for this clone. The V gene is TRBV2, the J gene TRBJ1-5; 7 bases are a match to TRBD1. J was trimmed by 1 base and V by 6 bases; bases with no gene match: 6. CDR1 SNHLY and CDR2 FYNNEI come from the germline V gene. This CDR3 is built from 15 residues. The CDR3 sequence is CASRLSTGSNQPQHF. The CDR3 nucleotides read TGTGCCAGCAGATTATCGACAGGGAGCAATCAGCCCCAGCATTTT.

The gene calls are TRBV27 and TRBJ2-7, with D possibly matching TRBD1 (5 bases). This CDR3 contains 16 residues. Per germline, CDR1 MNHEY and CDR2 SMNVEV (reference sequence). V lost 4 bases, J lost 4 bases, and 20 bases lay in between. The CDR3 DNA reads as TGTGCCAGCAGTTCAGGGTCCGGCATTGGGCTGTACGAGCAGTACTTC. Encoded protein: CASSSGSGIGLYEQYF.

The V gene is TRBV7-3, the J gene TRBJ2-7, with a tentative D call TRBD1 (6 bases). The CDR3 spans 15 residues. Germline-derived CDR1 and CDR2 are SGHTA and FQGTGA. V was clipped by 3 bases and J by 2 bases, with 14 bases between them. This CDR3 reads CASSFSGRDTYEQYF. The CDR3 nucleotides are TGTGCCAGCAGCTTTAGTGGCAGGGACACCTACGAGCAGTACTTC. The variable domain in full, completed from reference TRBV7-3 and TRBJ2-7, reads GAGVSQTPSNKVTEKGKYVELRCDPISGHTALYWYRQSLGQGPEFLIYFQGTGAADDSGLPNDRFFAVRPEGSVSTLKIQRTERGDSAVYLCASSFSGRDTYEQYFGPGTRLTVT.

J is TRBJ2-1 and V is TRBV7-9, with D perhaps matching TRBD1 (6 bases). Germline V gene sequence: CDR1 SEHNR, CDR2 FQNEAQ (reference sequence). Trimming removed 1 base from V and 5 bases from J, with 9 bases in between. The CDR3 is 14 amino acids. This CDR3 reads CASSLGGQNNEQFF. CDR3 bases: TGTGCCAGCAGCTTAGGAGGACAGAACAATGAGCAGTTCTTC.